This T cell receptor (beta chain) was sequenced for a study of CD8+ T cells in alopecia areata (dated by TCRdb to between 2018 and 2020). Notes on the research overall: The treated patients, all with moderate-to-severe alopecia areata, were enrolled in an open-label pilot trial of oral tofacitinib given at 5 to 10 mg twice daily. Patients received tofacitinib for 6 to 18 months and were then followed off drug for 6 months to check for delayed response and recurrence. Scalp clonality was compared among normal scalp (n=4), patchy alopecia areata scalp (n=8), and alopecia totalis/universalis scalp (n=8). Biopsies were taken from tofacitinib-treated patients at baseline and again at 4 and 24 weeks into treatment, and several of those patients also had a later scalp biopsy. For the treated patients, the SALT score, which quantifies what percentage of scalp surface area is affected, served as the measure of disease severity. Scalp tissue and sorted CD4+ and CD8+ peripheral blood T cells from patchy and totalis/universalis alopecia areata patients and from healthy controls were covered by human TCRbeta sequencing. The RNA source kit depended on sample type: the PAXgene miRNA kit for fixed scalp, the miRNeasy kit for PBMCs, and the RNeasy kit for mouse skin. The study used high-throughput TCRbeta sequencing to examine T cell clonal expansion in alopecia areata, in both the C3H/HeJ mouse model and human patients. TCRbeta CDR3 regions were amplified by immunoSEQ multiplex PCR using 35 Vbeta forward and 13 Jbeta reverse primers.

In this sample, this clone turned up a few times. Which antigen it targets is not known. No much larger clonotype is one base removed from it; base qualities were not supplied. What the work shows at the level of the full study, not this receptor alone: Higher clonality and more expanded CD8+ clones were observed in lesional scalp than in normal scalp, particularly in alopecia totalis/universalis, a finding suggestive of antigenic drive. Shared TCR sequences between patients were less evident than in mice, which may be partly attributable to HLA diversity in the patient population. The treated cohort was small, with a single nonresponder, so links between baseline CD8+ expansion and response need larger studies. Many expanded lesional clones persisted in scalp and blood during tofacitinib treatment, which may partly explain relapse after stopping treatment. Tofacitinib significantly lowered scalp clonality and the number of expanded CD8+ clones among the top 100 scalp clones. Unlike mouse skin, which is dominated by gammadelta T cells, normal human skin has resident alphabeta T cells that are also sequenced, and this complicates analysis of the scalp TCR repertoire.

The library was generated by the immunoSEQ multiplex PCR assay. RNA was extracted from all samples and reverse transcribed into cDNA, which served as template for TCR sequencing. SuperScript III was used to make first-strand cDNA, primed with a 2:1 mix of oligo-dT and random hexamers. A synthetic immune receptor repertoire was used to assess amplification bias, and residual bias was removed computationally. On the study's bioinformatics: Raw reads were preprocessed to remove errors, and CDR3 was defined by IMGT conventions from the conserved cysteine to phenylalanine. Clonality was computed by normalizing Shannon entropy by log2 of the number of productive unique TCRs and subtracting the result from 1. CD4 or CD8 identity of scalp clones was inferred by cross-referencing scalp TCRbeta sequences with sorted blood CD4 and CD8 repertoires. What TCRdb holds here is the immuneACCESS table cut down to in-frame rearrangements. Part of the clones is not present; checked against another copy, under half of the missing clones reflect an unresolved V gene, and the others are unexplained. V and J calls and clone size are copied from that table; D and trimming were computed from the DNA. The sample has around 160,000 clones on record, approximately 62% of them singletons. 14% of the sample comes from the top ten.

The time point label for this specimen denotes: 20 to 30 weeks on oral tofacitinib. The treatment or condition tag for this specimen amounts to: oral pan-JAK inhibitor, 5-10 mg twice daily. From alopecia areata patients, peripheral blood was collected along with lesional scalp punch biopsies. PBMCs were separated by density centrifugation and stained for CD3, CD4 and CD8, after which CD4+ and CD8+ T cells were sorted on a FACSAria. From a lookup of the germline V gene (reference sequence), CDR1 and CDR2 are GTSNPN and SVGIG. The CDR3 measures 15 amino acids from cysteine to phenylalanine. Only the CDR3 portion is preserved as DNA: 45 bases, with reading frame beginning at the first base. After removal of 3 bases from V and 1 base from J, the junction retains 8 bases not matched to a gene.

This material consisted of CD4+ T cells sorted from blood, taken at week 24, from a patient treated with tofacitinib. This sequence uses TRBV30 and TRBJ2-7, and TRBD2 matches 8 of the central bases. The sequence derives from a human donor with alopecia areata. The CDR3 has the sequence CAWSHGGGLSYEQYF. The DNA reads as follows: TGTGCCTGGAGCCACGGGGGGGGCCTTTCCTACGAGCAGTACTTC.